The clone carrying this T cell receptor (beta chain) was detected only a few times. Antigen: not known. The entry originates in a study of cytomegalovirus exposure and HLA in healthy donors. Study conclusions and caveats: Trimming of TCR beta V- and J-genes showed a link, identified in a later analysis, to a missense DCLRE1C variant. Clonal expansion was found to be greater in HLA-associated TCR beta chains than in equally common others in a later analysis. The study recorded about 160 TCR beta chains that were cytomegalovirus-associated.

Trimming took 4 bases from V and 0 from J; bases not matched to a gene: 4. The germline V gene encodes CDR1 SGHRS and CDR2 YFSETQ. The CDR3 runs 15 residues. Donors were ostensibly healthy at sampling, although undocumented immune exposures were probable. Researchers ran the PCR with 60 Vbeta and 13 Jbeta primers. Profiled with immunoSEQ multiplex PCR; TCRdb holds only in-frame clones, not every one. The table includes 50,000 to 70,000 clones, 62% detected once. V usage is TRBV5-1 and J usage is TRBJ2-7; TRBD1 matches at 10 bases. Sequencing was carried out using PBMCs. This TCR was sampled from a man younger than 45 in good health and CMV-seronegative. The CDR3 is CASSQGQGHSYEQYF. As DNA, the CDR3 is TGCGCCAGCAGCCAGGGACAGGGGCACTCCTACGAGCAGTACTTC.